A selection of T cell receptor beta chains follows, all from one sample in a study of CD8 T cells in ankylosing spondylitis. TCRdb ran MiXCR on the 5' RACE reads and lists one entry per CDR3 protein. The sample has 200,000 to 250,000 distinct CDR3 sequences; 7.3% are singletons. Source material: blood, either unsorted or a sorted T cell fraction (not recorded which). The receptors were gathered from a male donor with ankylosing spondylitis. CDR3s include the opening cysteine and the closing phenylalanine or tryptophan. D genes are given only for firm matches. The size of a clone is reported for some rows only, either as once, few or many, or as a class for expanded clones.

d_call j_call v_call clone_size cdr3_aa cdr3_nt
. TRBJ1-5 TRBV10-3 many CAISPYPTSRGMEVQPQHF TGTGCCATCAGTCCATACCCTACCTCCAGGGGTATGGAGGTACAGCCCCAGCATTTT
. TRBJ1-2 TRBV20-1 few CSARDLRESGYTF TGCAGTGCTAGAGATCTGAGGGAGAGTGGCTACACCTTC
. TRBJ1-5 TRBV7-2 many CASSFRESNQPQHF TGTGCCAGCAGCTTCAGGGAGAGCAATCAGCCCCAGCATTTT
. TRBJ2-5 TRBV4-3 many CASSQVGHNQETQYF TGCGCCAGCAGCCAAGTCGGACACAACCAAGAGACCCAGTACTTC
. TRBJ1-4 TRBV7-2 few CASSLRGYSEKLFF TGTGCCAGCAGCTTAAGAGGGTACAGTGAAAAACTGTTTTTT
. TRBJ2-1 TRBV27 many CASRSSNEQFF TGTGCCAGTCGTTCCTCGAATGAGCAGTTCTTC
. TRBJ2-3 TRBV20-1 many CSAREGGGGPTDTQYF TGCAGTGCTAGAGAGGGTGGGGGGGGCCCCACAGATACGCAGTATTTT
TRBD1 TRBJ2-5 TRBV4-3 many CASSQRQGPWETQYF TGCGCCAGCAGCCAGCGACAGGGACCTTGGGAGACCCAGTACTTC
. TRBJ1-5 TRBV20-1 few CSAAGGQPQHF TGCAGTGCTGCCGGCGGTCAGCCCCAGCATTTT
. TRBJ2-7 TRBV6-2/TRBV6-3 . CASSYGAGPGQYF TGTGCCAGCAGTTATGGGGCGGGTCCCGGGCAGTACTTC
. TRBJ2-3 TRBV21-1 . CASSKSRVNTDTQYF TGTGCCAGCAGCAAATCTCGGGTGAACACAGATACGCAGTATTTT
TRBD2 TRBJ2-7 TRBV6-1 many CASSEPNSGLAGFGEQYF TGTGCCAGCAGCGAACCGAATTCGGGACTAGCGGGATTCGGCGAGCAGTACTTC
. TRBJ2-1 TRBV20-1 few CSATRQTTSSYNEQFF TGCAGTGCTACTCGACAGACAACTAGCTCCTACAATGAGCAGTTCTTC
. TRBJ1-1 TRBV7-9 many CASSFAENTEAFF TGTGCCAGCAGCTTTGCGGAGAACACTGAAGCTTTCTTT
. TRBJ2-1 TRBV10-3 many CAISVIEPTRTNEQFF TGTGCCATCAGTGTAATCGAACCGACAAGGACCAATGAGCAGTTCTTC
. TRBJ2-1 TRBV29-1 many CSVIGQGYYNEQFF TGCAGCGTTATCGGGCAGGGATACTACAATGAGCAGTTCTTC